These 30 T cell receptor beta chains share one sample of origin, sequenced in a study of blood T cell repertoires in COVID-19. Profiled with immunoSEQ multiplex PCR; TCRdb holds only in-frame clones, not every one. The table lists tens of thousands of clones, about 87% of them singletons. Sample: peripheral blood. The receptors originated from an elderly man with active or convalescent COVID-19.

This chain connects TRBV30 to TRBJ2-5; a weak D match, TRBD2 (6 bases). V was cut by 3 bases and J by 1 base, with 9 bases left in between. Germline lookup yields CDR1 GTSNPN and CDR2 SVGIG (reference sequence). The CDR3 consists of 13 residues. CDR3 sequence: CAWSGEAQETQYF. The CDR3 bases are TGTGCCTGGAGCGGGGAGGCCCAAGAGACCCAGTACTTC. The full variable domain, with the rest looked up from reference TRBV30 and TRBJ2-5, is SQTIHQWPATLVQPVGSPLSLECTVEGTSNPNLYWYRQAAGRGLQLLFYSVGIGQISSEVPQNLSASRPQDRQFILSSKKLLLSDSGFYLCAWSGEAQETQYFGPGTRLLVL.

This CDR3 is CASSLGLKNEQFF. The CDR3 DNA reads as TGTGCCAGCAGTTTGGGACTTAAAAATGAGCAGTTCTTC. This chain uses TRBV28 with TRBJ2-1; tentatively, D is TRBD2 (6 bases). The CDR3 spans 13 residues. The germline V gene encodes CDR1 MDHEN and CDR2 SYDVKM. V dropped 3 bases and J dropped 7 bases, with 10 bases sitting between them.

The rearrangement links TRBV24-1 to TRBJ2-1; TRBD1 matches at 7 bases. The junction had 8 bases not matched to a gene; V was cut back by 1 base and J by 6 bases. This CDR3 contains 16 residues. Germline V lookup: CDR1 KGHDR, CDR2 SFDVKD. CDR3 in DNA: TGTGCCACCAGTGATTTCTCGACAGGGTATGGCAATGAGCAGTTCTTC. Amino acid sequence: CATSDFSTGYGNEQFF.

This chain uses TRBV18 with TRBJ2-5; 7 bases line up with TRBD1. V gave up 2 bases and J gave up 4 bases; unmatched junction bases: 7. Germline CDR1 KGHSH, CDR2 LQKENI. This CDR3 is built from 15 residues. CDR3 loop: CASSPGDRAAETQYF. The CDR3 nucleotides read TGTGCCAGCTCACCAGGTGACAGGGCAGCAGAGACCCAGTACTTC.

V gene TRBV20-1 combines with J gene TRBJ2-1; 7 nucleotides line up with TRBD2. This CDR3 has 16 residues. CDR1 is DFQATT and CDR2 is SNEGSKA in the germline V gene (reference sequence). The V and J ends lost 3 bases and 2 bases, in that order; junction bases with no gene match: 10. CDR3: CSASVWTGGAYNEQFF. In DNA, the CDR3 is TGCAGTGCTAGTGTTTGGACGGGAGGTGCCTACAATGAGCAGTTCTTC.

V and J are TRBV5-6 and TRBJ1-1; 9 positions match TRBD1. The CDR3 consists of 15 residues. V was pared by 4 bases and J by 5 bases, with 9 bases of the junction left unmatched. CDR1 is SGHDT, CDR2 YYEEEE, per germline. The CDR3 DNA reads as TGTGCCAGCAGCCCGGACAGGGGAGGACGGACTGAAGCTTTCTTT. This gives the protein CASSPDRGGRTEAFF.

The gene calls are TRBV11-2 and TRBJ2-3; 8 bases match TRBD1. The CDR3 consists of 17 residues. V was clipped by 5 bases and J by 1 base; unmatched bases: 11. The germline V gene has CDR1 SGHAT and CDR2 FQNNGV. CDR3 region: CASSANQGADGTDTQYF. Here the CDR3 DNA reads TGTGCCAGCAGCGCTAATCAGGGGGCTGATGGCACAGATACGCAGTATTTT.

The chain employs TRBV6-6 and TRBJ1-1; 8 bases match TRBD1. The CDR3 totals 15 residues. With V trimmed by 2 bases and J by 0 bases, 2 bases remained unmatched. CDR1 is MNHNY and CDR2 is SVGAGI in the germline V gene (reference sequence). As DNA, the CDR3 is TGTGCCAGCAGTTACGACAGGGGCTTGAACACTGAAGCTTTCTTT. It yields the protein CASSYDRGLNTEAFF.

The chain combines TRBV24-1 with TRBJ1-2; D might be TRBD1 (5 bases). Germline values: CDR1 KGHDR, CDR2 SFDVKD. With 7 bases removed from V and 4 bases from J, the gap between germline ends came to 15 bases. CDR3 size: 14 residues. The CDR3 sequence is CATRDEQAVYGYTF. CDR3 coding DNA: TGTGCCACCAGGGACGAACAGGCGGTCTATGGCTACACCTTC.

The CDR3 DNA sequence: TGTGCCAGCTCGGGACTAGCGGGAGGGGAGACCCAGTACTTC. This gives the protein CASSGLAGGETQYF. This rearrangement joins TRBV2 to TRBJ2-5; 16 positions agree with TRBD2. The germline CDR1 and CDR2 sequences are SNHLY and FYNNEI. Trimming cost V 8 bases and J 5 bases; bases outside gene matches: 2. The length of the CDR3 is 14 residues.

The chain recombines TRBV2 with TRBJ2-3; TRBD2 matches 9 bases. J gave up 7 bases and V 6 bases, and 8 bases lay outside the gene matches. The germline V gene encodes CDR1 SNHLY and CDR2 FYNNEI. This CDR3 is 14 amino acids long. CDR3 sequence reads: CASSTAGGRYTQYF. CDR3 bases: TGTGCCAGCAGCACGGCGGGAGGGCGTTATACGCAGTATTTT.

This chain uses TRBV28 with TRBJ1-2; 12 nucleotides match TRBD1. The CDR3 spans 16 residues. The germline CDR1 and CDR2 sequences are MDHEN and SYDVKM. J lost 13 bases, V lost 3 bases, and 15 bases had no gene match. The CDR3 DNA sequence: TGTGCCAGCAGTTTGCCGGGACAGGGGGCCACCCGAGTCTCCACCTTC. Translated: CASSLPGQGATRVSTF.

This clone was observed a handful of times. This rearrangement joins TRBV2 to TRBJ2-7; D gene uncertain. This CDR3 spans 11 amino acids. Germline values: CDR1 SNHLY, CDR2 FYNNEI. V lost 6 bases and J 7 bases, leaving 10 bases between the germline ends. In DNA, the CDR3 is TGTGCCAGCAGGGCAGTCGGGGAGCAGTACGTC. Translating gives CASRAVGEQYV.

This clone was seen only once. The J gene is TRBJ1-1, the V gene TRBV28; no clear D. CDR1 is MDHEN, CDR2 SYDVKM, per germline. Trimming cost V 1 base and J 6 bases, with 12 bases left between them. This CDR3 contains 14 residues. CDR3 protein: CASSLFGGTAEAFF. CDR3 sequence (DNA): TGTGCCAGCAGTTTATTTGGCGGAACCGCTGAAGCTTTCTTT.

The chain has TRBV24-1 and TRBJ1-1; weak D call: TRBD1 (5 bases). The germline gives CDR1 KGHDR, CDR2 SFDVKD. The length of the CDR3 is 12 residues. Trimming pared 7 bases from V and 4 bases from J, leaving 9 bases between. CDR3 sequence reads: CATRGLGTEAFF. As DNA, the CDR3 is TGTGCCACCAGGGGGCTTGGCACTGAAGCTTTCTTT.

This rearrangement joins TRBV6-5 to TRBJ1-2; D is unresolved. Germline values: CDR1 MNHEY, CDR2 SVGAGI. The CDR3 has 12 residues. The V end was cut by 6 bases, the J end by 7 bases, with 12 bases between. Here the CDR3 DNA reads TGTGCCAGCAGCCGCGGGATTTCTGGCTACACCTTC. It encodes CASSRGISGYTF.

This clone was recorded a few times. V is TRBV14 and J is TRBJ2-3; 13 positions match TRBD2. The CDR3 totals 18 residues. From germline, CDR1 is SGHDN and CDR2 FVKESK. Trimming took 4 bases from V and 4 from J; bases not matched to a gene: 11. CDR3: CASSPGLAGETRSDTQYF. DNA of the CDR3: TGTGCCAGCAGCCCTGGACTAGCGGGAGAAACGCGGTCAGATACGCAGTATTTT.

DNA for the CDR3: TGCAGCGTTGGGCAGGGGATCACTGAAGCTTTCTTT. This gives the protein CSVGQGITEAFF. The V gene is TRBV29-1, the J gene TRBJ1-1; TRBD1 is a possible D gene (6 bases). The ends were cut back, 4 bases at V and 4 bases at J, with 10 bases in the middle. Looked up from germline, CDR1 is SQVTM and CDR2 is ANQGSEA. The CDR3 consists of 12 residues.

The rearrangement links TRBV20-1 to TRBJ1-1; D call uncertain. CDR1 is DFQATT, CDR2 SNEGSKA, per germline (reference sequence). Trimming stripped 3 bases from V and 6 bases from J, with 14 bases between. This CDR3 has 13 amino acids. The CDR3 DNA sequence: TGCAGTGCTAGTAGGGCGGGGATCCCTGAAGCTTTCTTT. It is translated as CSASRAGIPEAFF.

To note about this clone: Other DNA sequences of this sample code for an identical CDR3. The V and J genes are TRBV30 and TRBJ1-3; D ambiguous. Trimming shortened V by 0 bases and J by 1 base, and 7 bases separated the two germline ends. The CDR3 has 14 amino acids. The V gene's germline CDR1 is GTSNPN and CDR2 SVGIG (reference sequence). The CDR3 sequence is CAWSVRGSGNTIYF. The DNA for the CDR3 is TGTGCCTGGAGTGTGAGAGGGTCTGGAAACACCATATATTTT.

V is TRBV5-1 and J is TRBJ2-1; TRBD1 is a possible D gene (5 bases). CDR1 and CDR2 (germline): SGHRS, YFSETQ. V was cut by 4 bases and J by 0 bases, with 11 bases left in between. CDR3 length: 15 residues. The CDR3 region is CASSPTAGSYNEQFF. The CDR3 nucleotides are TGCGCCAGCAGCCCGACAGCAGGCTCCTACAATGAGCAGTTCTTC.

Here the CDR3 DNA reads TGTGCCAGTAGCGACAGGTCTCCGAACACTGAAGCTTTCTTT. As protein: CASSDRSPNTEAFF. This chain joins TRBV19 and TRBJ1-1; possibly TRBD1 for D (6 bases). The germline V gene encodes CDR1 LNHDA and CDR2 SQIVND (reference sequence). The CDR3 length is 14 residues. V dropped 6 bases and J dropped 1 base, with 12 bases sitting between them.

The V and J genes are TRBV24-1 and TRBJ1-2, with D possibly being TRBD1 (5 bases). Trimming shortened V by 4 bases and J by 4 bases, and 12 bases separated the two germline ends. Germline V CDR1 and CDR2: KGHDR, SFDVKD. The CDR3 contains 14 residues. CDR3 sequence: CATSDPGLGYGYTF. DNA for the CDR3: TGTGCCACCAGTGACCCGGGACTCGGCTATGGCTACACCTTC.

This chain links TRBV12-3 or TRBV12-4 with TRBJ1-2; maybe TRBD1 (6 bases). This CDR3 comprises 13 residues. Trimming left V 6 bases short and J 7 bases short, with 15 bases between. For the CDR3, the DNA is TGTGCCAGCAGCCCACAGGGCATCTCTGGCTACACCTTC. It is translated as CASSPQGISGYTF.

The chain carries TRBV7-7 and TRBJ2-6; D could derive from TRBD1 or TRBD2 (6 bases each). This CDR3 spans 15 amino acids. The germline V gene has CDR1 SSHAT and CDR2 FNYEAQ (reference sequence). CDR3 protein: CASGRQAAGANVLTF. The DNA of the CDR3 is TGTGCTAGCGGCCGACAGGCCGCTGGGGCCAACGTCCTGACTTTC.

The chain couples TRBV3-1 (or the pseudogene TRBV3-2) to TRBJ2-5; 7 nucleotides align to TRBD2. The CDR3 length is 15 residues. V lost 2 bases, J lost 5 bases, and 8 bases stayed unmatched. CDR1 and CDR2 (germline): LGHDT, YNNKEL (reference sequence). CDR3 DNA sequence: TGTGCCAGCAGCCAATTGGGAGGGGATTGGGAGACCCAGTACTTC. Protein: CASSQLGGDWETQYF.

J is TRBJ2-5 and V is TRBV5-1, with TRBD1 matching 9 bases. The length of the CDR3 is 15 residues. CDR1 is SGHRS, CDR2 YFSETQ, per germline. V gave up 4 bases and J gave up 4 bases; unmatched junction bases: 8. The DNA for the CDR3 is TGCGCCAGCAGCCCACGGACAGGGGAAGTAGAGACCCAGTACTTC. Encoded protein: CASSPRTGEVETQYF.

V is TRBV24-1 and J is TRBJ1-4; D ambiguous. Trimming shortened V by 9 bases and J by 8 bases, and 27 bases separated the two germline ends. The V gene's germline CDR1 is KGHDR and CDR2 SFDVKD. The CDR3 runs 17 residues. CDR3 loop: CATECTVNSHNLEKLFF. The CDR3 region has the DNA TGTGCCACCGAATGCACAGTCAACTCTCATAATCTGGAAAAACTGTTTTTT.

The count of this clone is one. This chain links TRBV5-1 with TRBJ1-4, with D perhaps TRBD1 (5 bases). V shed 3 bases and J shed 5 bases, with 17 bases lying between them. The CDR3 is 16 amino acids. The V gene's germline CDR1 is SGHRS and CDR2 YFSETQ. DNA for the CDR3: TGCGCCAGCAGCTGCGAAAGGACGGACACAAATGAAAAACTGTTTTTT. It specifies CASSCERTDTNEKLFF.

The chain carries TRBV6-5 and TRBJ1-2; TRBD1 matches at 7 bases. The CDR3 length is 16 residues. The germline V gene has CDR1 MNHEY and CDR2 SVGAGI. V shed 4 bases, J shed 4 bases, and the junction held 12 bases outside the gene matches. The CDR3 coding sequence is TGTGCCAGCAGTTCTACCGACCCCGACAGGGCCTATGGCTACACCTTC. Translated: CASSSTDPDRAYGYTF.